This is a list of T cell receptor beta chains from one sample in a study of shared clonotypes between healthy human individuals. Clones were sequenced by immunoSEQ multiplex PCR, and TCRdb holds only the in-frame ones, with some missing. The table lists around 510,000 clones, around 80% of them singletons. The sequenced sample was PBMCs. These receptors all come from a woman aged 40 to 49 in good health. Some clones in this sample may be carry-over from other donors' samples. Each CDR3 is given with its conserved first and last residue. D genes are given only for firm matches. Not every row has a clone size; where given, it reads once, few, many or a size class.

. TRBD2 TRBJ2-7 TRBV10-3 CAIRRTGTSGRAYSYEQYF TGTGCCATCAGACGAACAGGGACTAGCGGGAGGGCCTATAGTTACGAGCAGTACTTC
. . TRBJ1-3 TRBV7-8 CASSRGAPSSGNTIYF TGTGCCAGCAGTCGAGGGGCCCCTAGCTCTGGAAACACCATATATTTT
. TRBD1 TRBJ2-1 TRBV30 CAWSVRQRTGGNEQFF TGTGCCTGGAGTGTACGACAGAGGACAGGGGGGAATGAGCAGTTCTTC
few . TRBJ1-1 TRBV9 CASSVAPNTEAFF TGTGCCAGCAGCGTAGCCCCGAACACTGAAGCTTTCTTT
once . TRBJ2-7 TRBV9 CASSVGADSYEQYF TGTGCCAGCAGCGTAGGCGCGGACTCCTACGAGCAGTACTTC
. . TRBJ2-2 TRBV5-4 CASSLGGGRNTGELFF TGTGCCAGCAGCCTCGGTGGGGGGCGGAACACCGGGGAGCTGTTTTTT
. TRBD2 TRBJ2-1 TRBV11-2 CASSLGGSSYNEQFF TGTGCCAGCAGCTTAGGCGGGAGTTCCTACAATGAGCAGTTCTTC
. . TRBJ2-1 TRBV5-8 CASSLRGMDYNEQFF TGTGCCAGCAGCTTGCGCGGGATGGACTACAATGAGCAGTTCTTC
. . TRBJ2-1 TRBV5-8 CASSPGQLSSYNEQFF TGTGCCAGCAGCCCCGGACAGTTAAGCTCCTACAATGAGCAGTTCTTC
. . TRBJ1-1 TRBV28 CASSLVSDHANKAFF TGTGCCAGCAGCCTGGTCAGTGACCACGCAAATAAAGCTTTCTTT
few TRBD2 TRBJ2-7 TRBV4-3 CASSQFFGRLDEQYF TGCGCCAGCAGCCAGTTTTTCGGGAGGCTAGACGAGCAGTACTTC
many . TRBJ2-6 TRBV6-9 CASSELDFSGANVLTF TGTGCCAGCAGTGAATTGGACTTCTCTGGGGCCAACGTCCTGACTTTC
few . TRBJ2-2 TRBV6-5 CASRETGRFTGELFF TGTGCCAGCAGAGAGACAGGGAGGTTCACCGGGGAGCTGTTTTTT
. TRBD2 TRBJ2-3 TRBV28 CASSILAGGHTDTQYF TGTGCCAGCAGCATACTAGCGGGAGGTCACACAGATACGCAGTATTTT
. . TRBJ1-1 TRBV6-1 CASSVENTEAFF TGTGCCAGCAGTGTGGAGAACACTGAAGCTTTCTTT
few TRBD2 TRBJ2-3 TRBV5-1 CASSRTSGSRADTQYF TGCGCCAGCAGCAGGACTAGCGGGAGTAGGGCAGATACGCAGTATTTT
. TRBD1 TRBJ2-3 TRBV7-6 CASTKTGGRWSDTQYF TGTGCCAGCACGAAAACAGGGGGCCGTTGGTCAGATACGCAGTATTTT
. . TRBJ1-1 TRBV5-5 CASSPNVVGWTEAFF TGTGCCAGCAGCCCCAACGTCGTCGGGTGGACTGAAGCTTTCTTT
. . TRBJ1-1 TRBV29-1 CSVAGAGTEAFF TGCAGCGTTGCGGGGGCGGGCACTGAAGCTTTCTTT
. TRBD2 TRBJ2-7 TRBV18 CASSSGLAGGEQYF TGTGCCAGCTCATCGGGACTAGCGGGAGGCGAGCAGTACTTC
few TRBD2 TRBJ2-2 TRBV7-2 CASRRTRNTGELFF TGTGCCAGCCGCCGGACTAGAAACACCGGGGAGCTGTTTTTT
. TRBD1 TRBJ1-4 TRBV10-3 CATHAGTGTGATNEKLFF TGTGCCACCCACGCTGGGACCGGGACAGGGGCAACTAATGAAAAACTGTTTTTT
. TRBD1 TRBJ2-7 TRBV9 CASSPRTGASYEQYF TGTGCCAGCAGCCCACGCACAGGGGCCTCCTACGAGCAGTACTTC
few . TRBJ1-1 TRBV29-1 CSTTGYTEAFF TGCAGCACAACAGGGTATACTGAAGCTTTCTTT
many . TRBJ1-5 TRBV7-2 CASTMGGASGQPQHF TGTGCCAGCACAATGGGGGGGGCGTCAGGTCAGCCCCAGCATTTT
. TRBD1 TRBJ2-1 TRBV11-3 CASSSLGTGSNEQFF TGTGCCAGCAGCTCCCTAGGGACAGGATCGAATGAGCAGTTCTTC
. . TRBJ1-5 TRBV5-6 CASSHGTLLSNQPQHF TGTGCCAGCAGCCACGGGACACTTCTTAGCAATCAGCCCCAGCATTTT
. TRBD1 TRBJ2-7 TRBV18 CASSPSGQGSTYEQYF TGTGCCAGCTCACCCTCGGGACAGGGGAGCACCTACGAGCAGTACTTC
. . TRBJ1-2 TRBV5-4 CASSFEQSYGYTF TGTGCCAGCAGCTTCGAGCAGTCCTATGGCTACACCTTC
. . TRBJ2-7 TRBV25-1 CASSGQGRYEQYF TGTGCCAGCAGTGGTCAGGGGAGATACGAGCAGTACTTC
. . TRBJ1-2 TRBV21-1 CASSKGQPGHPGYTF TGTGCCAGCAGCAAAGGCCAGCCTGGCCACCCAGGCTACACCTTC
. . TRBJ2-1 TRBV19 CASRGTANNEQFF TGTGCCAGTAGGGGGACTGCCAACAATGAGCAGTTCTTC
. . TRBJ2-7 TRBV6-6 CASSPSYEQYF TGTGCCAGCAGCCCGAGTTACGAGCAGTACTTC
. TRBD2 TRBJ2-5 TRBV19 CASSIGLAGVAGVETQYF TGTGCCAGTAGTATCGGTCTAGCGGGAGTCGCAGGGGTTGAGACCCAGTACTTC
. TRBD2 TRBJ2-7 TRBV7-9 CASSLGGTSFMGNMYEQYF TGTGCCAGCAGCTTAGGAGGGACTAGCTTTATGGGTAATATGTACGAGCAGTACTTC
. . TRBJ2-5 TRBV7-6 CASSPRKAVTQETQYF TGTGCCAGCAGCCCCCGGAAAGCGGTGACACAAGAGACCCAGTACTTC
. . TRBJ2-5 TRBV29-1 CSVGGQAAGETQYF TGCAGCGTGGGCGGCCAGGCAGCAGGAGAGACCCAGTACTTC
. TRBD1 TRBJ1-1 TRBV25-1 CASSENTGGIAAFF TGTGCCAGCAGTGAAAACACAGGGGGAATTGCAGCTTTCTTT
. TRBD2 TRBJ2-3 TRBV7-2 CASSLHAGESTDTQYF TGTGCCAGCAGCTTACACGCGGGGGAAAGCACAGATACGCAGTATTTT
. TRBD1 TRBJ2-2 TRBV5-8 CASSLGPLWTGGNTGELFF TGTGCCAGCAGCTTGGGGCCCCTCTGGACAGGAGGAAACACCGGGGAGCTGTTTTTT
. TRBD1 TRBJ2-7 TRBV28 CASSSIGTGGYEQYF TGTGCCAGCAGCTCCATCGGGACAGGGGGATACGAGCAGTACTTC
. . TRBJ2-1 TRBV11-2 CASSLDPSSYNEQFF TGTGCCAGCAGCTTAGATCCGAGCTCCTACAATGAGCAGTTCTTC
. TRBD1 TRBJ2-1 TRBV19 CASSPWTGRNEQFF TGTGCCAGTAGTCCTTGGACAGGGAGAAATGAGCAGTTCTTC
few . TRBJ2-5 TRBV11-2 CASSQGRETQYF TGTGCCAGCAGCCAAGGCAGAGAGACCCAGTACTTC
once . TRBJ1-1 TRBV5-5 CASSSPGGVGEAFF TGTGCCAGCAGCTCTCCCGGGGGAGTCGGTGAAGCTTTCTTT
. . TRBJ1-5 TRBV6-5 CASTRGEKHF TGTGCCAGCACGAGGGGAGAGAAGCATTTT
many . TRBJ1-3 TRBV10-1 CASSESGSGNTIYF TGCGCCAGCAGTGAGTCTGGGTCGGGAAACACCATATATTTT
few . TRBJ1-3 TRBV30 CAWSQGYSGNTIYF TGTGCCTGGAGTCAGGGGTACTCTGGAAACACCATATATTTT
. . TRBJ2-1 TRBV10-3 CAISLTGPDYFSYNEQFF TGTGCCATCAGCCTGACAGGGCCGGACTACTTCTCCTACAATGAGCAGTTCTTC
once . TRBJ1-1 TRBV5-1 CASSLQLSSPEAFF TGCGCCAGCAGCTTGCAGTTGTCCTCTCCTGAAGCTTTCTTT
few . TRBJ2-7 TRBV11-2 CASSLDRYEQYF TGTGCCAGCAGCTTAGATCGTTACGAGCAGTACTTC
few . TRBJ2-7 TRBV6-6 CASSPTAAYEQYF TGTGCCAGCAGTCCAACGGCGGCCTACGAGCAGTACTTC
. . TRBJ2-1 TRBV29-1 CSAMTGSVEQFF TGCAGCGCCATGACAGGAAGTGTTGAGCAGTTCTTC